The source of this TCR beta chain is a study of T-cell memory formation after mild COVID-19. Germline CDR1 DFQATT, CDR2 SNEGSKA (reference sequence). The CDR3 consists of 14 residues. V lost 4 bases to trimming and J lost 6 bases; unmatched junction nucleotides: 9. 5'RACE, which relied on constant-segment primers, yielded TCR alpha and TCR beta cDNA libraries carrying sample barcodes and UMIs. TCRdb passed the 5' RACE reads through MiXCR, listing each CDR3 protein once. This table has 50,000 or so distinct CDR3 sequences, 25% to 35% appearing once. This clonotype has a count of ten or more. The material sequenced was PBMCs or a T cell subset sorted from them (not recorded which). The TCR originated in a man younger than 30 who had mild COVID-19 (a few samples of this study predate the infection). Cell type and time point are not known. V and J are TRBV20-1 and TRBJ2-7, with 10 bases fitting TRBD1. CDR3 residues: CSATWDRGASEQYF. The CDR3 nucleotides read TGCAGTGCTACTTGGGACAGGGGAGCCTCCGAGCAGTACTTC.